Listed below are T cell receptor beta chains from one sample, sequenced in a study. TCRdb analysed the 5' RACE reads with MiXCR anew, one entry per CDR3 protein. The data contain about 57,000 distinct CDR3 sequences, roughly 28% of them singletons. The material sequenced was tumor-infiltrating Tregs sorted from the breast tumor. Receptor source: a female donor with breast cancer. Each CDR3 is given with its conserved first and last residue. The D gene is left open where the match is weak. Expanded clones are given a class, and other clones once, few, many or no size at all.

d_gene: TRBD1; v_gene: TRBV7-9; abundance: NA; j_gene: TRBJ2-2; CDR3aa: CASSLARGTGVGTGELFF; CDR3nt: TGTGCCAGCAGCTTAGCGCGCGGAACAGGGGTTGGCACCGGGGAGCTGTTTTTT
d_gene: NA; v_gene: TRBV29-1; abundance: NA; j_gene: TRBJ2-6; CDR3aa: CSVTGSEANVLTF; CDR3nt: TGCAGCGTTACAGGTTCTGAGGCCAACGTCCTGACTTTC
d_gene: NA; v_gene: TRBV4-2; abundance: NA; j_gene: TRBJ2-3; CDR3aa: CASSQEDYTDTQYF; CDR3nt: TGTGCCAGCAGCCAAGAGGATTACACAGATACGCAGTATTTT
d_gene: NA; v_gene: TRBV6-1; abundance: NA; j_gene: TRBJ1-2; CDR3aa: CASRAQGSNYGYTF; CDR3nt: TGTGCCAGCAGGGCACAAGGATCCAACTATGGCTACACCTTC
d_gene: NA; v_gene: TRBV12-3/TRBV12-4; abundance: medium-sized; j_gene: TRBJ2-1; CDR3aa: CASSPPRGVHNEQFF; CDR3nt: TGTGCCAGCAGTCCCCCAAGGGGAGTGCACAATGAGCAGTTCTTC
d_gene: NA; v_gene: TRBV6-2/TRBV6-3; abundance: NA; j_gene: TRBJ1-1; CDR3aa: CASSFHGVPPTEAFF; CDR3nt: TGTGCCAGCAGTTTCCATGGGGTCCCCCCAACTGAAGCTTTCTTT
d_gene: NA; v_gene: TRBV29-1; abundance: few; j_gene: TRBJ1-1; CDR3aa: CSVGGRSKTEAFF; CDR3nt: TGCAGCGTTGGGGGCAGGAGTAAAACTGAAGCTTTCTTT
d_gene: NA; v_gene: TRBV4-3; abundance: few; j_gene: TRBJ2-1; CDR3aa: CASSQGVQRANEQFF; CDR3nt: TGCGCCAGCAGCCAAGGGGTGCAGCGGGCAAATGAGCAGTTCTTC
d_gene: TRBD1; v_gene: TRBV27; abundance: few; j_gene: TRBJ1-4; CDR3aa: CASSLSRQGDGNNEKLFF; CDR3nt: TGTGCCAGCAGTTTATCACGACAGGGGGACGGGAATAATGAAAAACTGTTTTTT
d_gene: TRBD2; v_gene: TRBV28; abundance: few; j_gene: TRBJ2-7; CDR3aa: CASSPGLAGVREQYF; CDR3nt: TGTGCCAGCAGTCCGGGACTAGCGGGAGTGCGGGAGCAGTACTTC
d_gene: NA; v_gene: TRBV7-2; abundance: NA; j_gene: TRBJ1-1; CDR3aa: CASGSQQIMGNTEAFF; CDR3nt: TGTGCCAGCGGCTCCCAACAAATAATGGGGAACACTGAAGCTTTCTTT
d_gene: NA; v_gene: TRBV3-1; abundance: NA; j_gene: TRBJ1-2; CDR3aa: CASSQDTGHYGYTF; CDR3nt: TGTGCCAGCAGCCAAGACACGGGGCACTATGGCTACACCTTC
d_gene: NA; v_gene: TRBV5-1; abundance: NA; j_gene: TRBJ2-7; CDR3aa: CASSLTIDSYEQYF; CDR3nt: TGCGCCAGCAGTTTGACTATCGACTCCTACGAGCAGTACTTC
d_gene: NA; v_gene: TRBV6-2/TRBV6-3; abundance: NA; j_gene: TRBJ2-3; CDR3aa: CASSYSGGDTQYF; CDR3nt: TGTGCCAGCAGTTACTCTGGTGGGGATACGCAGTATTTT
d_gene: NA; v_gene: TRBV20-1; abundance: NA; j_gene: TRBJ1-2; CDR3aa: CRAIKLGGGYTF; CDR3nt: TGCAGAGCTATAAAGTTGGGGGGAGGCTACACCTTC
d_gene: TRBD2; v_gene: TRBV5-1; abundance: few; j_gene: TRBJ2-1; CDR3aa: CASSPGLGSSYNEQFF; CDR3nt: TGCGCCAGCAGCCCCGGACTAGGGAGCTCCTACAATGAGCAGTTCTTC
d_gene: NA; v_gene: TRBV29-1; abundance: NA; j_gene: TRBJ2-6; CDR3aa: CSVDIGASVLTF; CDR3nt: TGCAGCGTTGACATTGGGGCCAGCGTCCTGACTTTC
d_gene: NA; v_gene: TRBV27; abundance: once; j_gene: TRBJ1-2; CDR3aa: CASSPVLGRGYTF; CDR3nt: TGTGCCAGCAGCCCTGTCCTTGGACGTGGCTACACCTTC
d_gene: TRBD2; v_gene: TRBV7-2; abundance: NA; j_gene: TRBJ2-2; CDR3aa: CASSAGAGNTGELFF; CDR3nt: TGTGCCAGCAGCGCGGGAGCGGGAAACACCGGGGAGCTGTTTTTT
d_gene: NA; v_gene: TRBV4-1; abundance: many; j_gene: TRBJ1-3; CDR3aa: CASSQVDMGFSGNTIYF; CDR3nt: TGCGCCAGCAGCCAAGTGGATATGGGGTTCTCTGGAAACACCATATATTTT
d_gene: NA; v_gene: TRBV6-1; abundance: many; j_gene: TRBJ2-5; CDR3aa: CASSGRSFAETQYF; CDR3nt: TGTGCCAGCAGTGGTAGAAGCTTTGCGGAGACCCAGTACTTC
d_gene: TRBD1; v_gene: TRBV5-1; abundance: many; j_gene: TRBJ1-1; CDR3aa: CASSSGQGSTEAFF; CDR3nt: TGCGCCAGCAGCTCGGGACAGGGGAGCACTGAAGCTTTCTTT
d_gene: NA; v_gene: TRBV7-9; abundance: few; j_gene: TRBJ2-5; CDR3aa: CASSPTNQETQYF; CDR3nt: TGTGCCAGCAGCCCAACTAACCAAGAGACCCAGTACTTC
d_gene: NA; v_gene: TRBV5-1; abundance: NA; j_gene: TRBJ1-6; CDR3aa: CASSLRATGKNSPLHF; CDR3nt: TGCGCCAGCAGCTTACGAGCGACAGGAAAGAATTCACCCCTCCACTTT
d_gene: NA; v_gene: TRBV5-1; abundance: few; j_gene: TRBJ1-1; CDR3aa: CASSLEPGTEAFF; CDR3nt: TGCGCCAGCAGCTTGGAACCAGGGACTGAAGCTTTCTTT
d_gene: NA; v_gene: TRBV6-2/TRBV6-3; abundance: NA; j_gene: TRBJ1-5; CDR3aa: CASSYLSESSPQHF; CDR3nt: TGTGCCAGCAGTTACCTTTCAGAATCCAGTCCCCAGCATTTT
d_gene: NA; v_gene: TRBV20-1; abundance: NA; j_gene: TRBJ2-1; CDR3aa: CSARGSGAPYNEQFF; CDR3nt: TGCAGTGCTAGAGGTTCAGGGGCCCCCTACAATGAGCAGTTCTTC
d_gene: TRBD1; v_gene: TRBV7-3; abundance: NA; j_gene: TRBJ2-2; CDR3aa: CASRPTGTGVTGELFF; CDR3nt: TGTGCCAGCAGGCCTACGGGGACAGGGGTCACCGGGGAGCTGTTTTTT
d_gene: NA; v_gene: TRBV20-1; abundance: many; j_gene: TRBJ2-7; CDR3aa: CSARGQNSYEQYF; CDR3nt: TGCAGTGCTAGAGGCCAAAATTCCTACGAGCAGTACTTC
d_gene: NA; v_gene: TRBV7-6; abundance: NA; j_gene: TRBJ2-5; CDR3aa: CASSPNRQETQYF; CDR3nt: TGTGCCAGCAGCCCTAACCGGCAGGAGACCCAGTACTTC
d_gene: NA; v_gene: TRBV6-6; abundance: NA; j_gene: TRBJ1-5; CDR3aa: CASSLQNQPQHF; CDR3nt: TGTGCCAGCAGCCTCCAAAATCAGCCCCAGCATTTT
d_gene: NA; v_gene: TRBV6-2/TRBV6-3; abundance: many; j_gene: TRBJ2-2; CDR3aa: CASSYVGVPGELFF; CDR3nt: TGTGCCAGCAGTTACGTGGGGGTCCCCGGGGAGCTGTTTTTT
d_gene: TRBD1; v_gene: TRBV6-1; abundance: NA; j_gene: TRBJ1-3; CDR3aa: CASSATGFTGNTIYF; CDR3nt: TGTGCCAGCAGTGCGACAGGGTTCACTGGAAACACCATATATTTT
d_gene: NA; v_gene: TRBV20-1; abundance: few; j_gene: TRBJ2-7; CDR3aa: CSARDPADPYEQYF; CDR3nt: TGCAGTGCTAGAGACCCGGCTGACCCCTACGAGCAGTACTTC
d_gene: NA; v_gene: TRBV5-4; abundance: few; j_gene: TRBJ1-2; CDR3aa: CASSPPGDPLPYGYTF; CDR3nt: TGTGCCAGCAGCCCACCAGGGGACCCGCTCCCCTATGGCTACACCTTC
d_gene: NA; v_gene: TRBV5-8; abundance: NA; j_gene: TRBJ1-2; CDR3aa: CASSLARGADHGYTF; CDR3nt: TGTGCCAGCAGCCTGGCGCGAGGCGCAGATCATGGCTACACCTTC